The subject of this entry is one TCR beta chain. It was with random hexamers that roughly 0.5 to 1 ug RNA was reverse transcribed. Across 54 Vbeta and 13 Jbeta, immunoSEQ multiplex PCR amplified TCR beta CDR3. One entry per CDR3 protein results from TCRdb running MiXCR on the immunoSEQ multiplex PCR reads. The data show 250,000 to 300,000 distinct CDR3 sequences, 85% seen once. This entry is derived from a study of CD8 T cells in Susac syndrome. TCR beta sequences were obtained from blood CD8+ and CD4+ T cells. The CDR3 totals 16 residues. The V end was cut by 1 base, the J end by 3 bases, with 14 bases between. The germline CDR1 and CDR2 sequences are SGHRS and YFSETQ.

The chain combines TRBV5-1 with TRBJ2-1; D is uncertain. This receptor was identified in a human donor with multiple sclerosis. The sequenced material came from CD8+ T cells from PBMCs. The CDR3 spells CASSLIGRIDYNEQFF. The CDR3 DNA reads TGCGCCAGCAGCTTGATAGGCAGAATAGACTACAATGAGCAGTTCTTC.